This T cell receptor beta chain was obtained from a study of blood T cell repertoires in COVID-19. The CDR3 extends over 16 amino acids. The J segment lost 1 base and the V segment lost 6 bases, leaving 10 bases of the junction unmatched. In germline, CDR1 is MDHEN, CDR2 SYDVKM. TCRdb's table, derived via immunoSEQ multiplex PCR, lists solely in-frame clones and lacks some. The table has 360,000 or so clones, under 90% seen once. Researchers sorted participants into cohorts using their self-reported clinical history. The chain employs TRBV28 and TRBJ2-7; 9 bases match TRBD1. The origin of this receptor is a woman between 25 and 40 years old who had recovered from COVID-19. Input material: PBMCs or T cells enriched from blood (not recorded which). The CDR3 sequence: CASSSGTGPPSYEQYF. The CDR3 DNA reads as TGTGCCAGCAGCTCTGGGACAGGGCCACCGTCCTACGAGCAGTACTTC.